The 18 T cell receptor beta chains given below trace back to one sample, sequenced in a study of T-cell memory formation after mild COVID-19. Each CDR3 protein gets one entry after TCRdb re-called the 5' RACE reads with MiXCR. The data contain fewer than 60,000 distinct CDR3 sequences, around 30% of them seen just once; the ten biggest clones take up 43%. Sequenced input: PBMCs or a T cell subset sorted from them (not recorded which). These TCRs come from a man younger than 30 who had mild COVID-19 (a few samples of this study predate the infection). Cell type and time point are not known.

V is TRBV2 and J is TRBJ2-7; D possibly uses TRBD1 or TRBD2 (6 bases each). V lost 6 bases and J 3 bases, leaving 12 bases between the germline ends. The CDR3 is 13 residues long. Germline V lookup: CDR1 SNHLY, CDR2 FYNNEI. CDR3 sequence reads: CASRERGDYEQYF. The CDR3 coding sequence is TGTGCCAGCAGGGAAAGGGGGGACTACGAGCAGTACTTC.

The gene calls are TRBV5-1 and TRBJ1-1; 8 bases are a match to TRBD1. The length of the CDR3 is 16 residues. With 3 bases clipped from V and 5 bases from J, the junction kept 12 bases outside the gene matches. Germline assignment: CDR1 SGHRS and CDR2 YFSETQ. In nucleotides, the CDR3 is TGCGCCAGCAGCTCCCACAACCAGGGGGCCGCAACTGAAGCTTTCTTT. This encodes CASSSHNQGAATEAFF.

The chain carries TRBV12-3 or TRBV12-4 and TRBJ2-7, with D perhaps matching TRBD2 (5 bases). V was cut by 2 bases and J by 2 bases, with 13 bases left in between. The CDR3 sequence is 15 residues long. CDR3 protein: CASSLSLAGTYEQYV. DNA of the CDR3: TGTGCCAGCAGTTTAAGCCTAGCTGGAACCTACGAGCAGTACGTC.

This clonotype was counted between two and nine times. The chain is built from TRBV5-8 and TRBJ2-2, with D possibly matching TRBD2 (6 bases). Germline V CDR1 and CDR2: SGHTS, YDEGEE. Deletions cut 4 bases from V and 1 base from J, with 11 bases between. The CDR3 loop spans 15 amino acids. The chain's CDR3 is CASSHNGGNTGELFF. Here the CDR3 DNA reads TGTGCCAGCAGCCACAACGGGGGGAACACCGGGGAGCTGTTTTTT.

This clonotype has more than one count but fewer than ten. The CDR3 bases are TGCAGCGTTGATGGTTTCGGGGGATTCACAGATACGCAGTATTTT. Its translation is CSVDGFGGFTDTQYF. The chain couples TRBV29-1 to TRBJ2-3; weak D call: TRBD2 (6 bases). The CDR3 totals 15 residues. Trimming stripped 3 bases from V and 2 bases from J, with 15 bases between. Germline V lookup: CDR1 SQVTM, CDR2 ANQGSEA.

This clonotype occurred a few times. The chain uses TRBV6-1 and TRBJ2-7; no firm D call. The germline V gene has CDR1 MNHNS and CDR2 SASEGT. The CDR3 has 13 amino acids. With 5 bases removed from V and 3 bases from J, the gap between germline ends came to 11 bases. The CDR3: CASSRTSFYEQYV. The CDR3 coding sequence is TGTGCCAGCAGTCGTACGAGTTTCTACGAGCAGTACGTC.

The chain couples TRBV12-3 or TRBV12-4 to TRBJ2-3, with TRBD2 matching 12 bases. The length of the CDR3 is 15 residues. The ends lost 3 bases at V and 4 bases at J; junction bases unmatched: 2. CDR3 nucleotides: TGTGCCAGCAGTTTCTCTAGCGGGGGGGCAGATACGCAGTATTTT. Translating it yields CASSFSSGGADTQYF.

This clonotype has only a few counts. The genes are TRBV20-1 and TRBJ2-3, with 13 bases identical to TRBD2. CDR3 length equals 16 residues. Germline-derived CDR1 and CDR2 are DFQATT and SNEGSKA (reference sequence). V shed 3 bases, J shed 4 bases, and the junction held 7 bases outside the gene matches. The CDR3 sequence is CSARAGTSGDSDTQYF. CDR3 DNA sequence: TGCAGTGCTAGGGCCGGGACTAGCGGGGATTCAGATACGCAGTATTTT.

The chain recombines TRBV20-1 with TRBJ2-1; D may be TRBD1 (6 bases). In germline, CDR1 is DFQATT, CDR2 SNEGSKA (reference sequence). V was clipped by 5 bases and J by 7 bases, with 12 bases between them. The CDR3 runs 12 residues. The CDR3 protein is CSASGVDNEQFF. The CDR3 region has the DNA TGCAGTGCTTCAGGGGTGGATAATGAGCAGTTCTTC.

The gene calls are TRBV5-1 and TRBJ2-1; D may correspond to TRBD1 or TRBD2 (6 bases each). CDR1 SGHRS and CDR2 YFSETQ come from the germline V gene. The CDR3 contains 16 residues. Trimming removed 4 bases from V and 8 bases from J, with 22 bases in between. CDR3: CASSPLPRGAMYEQFF. The DNA of the CDR3 is TGCGCCAGCAGCCCCCTTCCGAGGGGGGCCATGTATGAGCAGTTCTTC.

This rearrangement joins TRBV12-3 or TRBV12-4 to TRBJ2-7; perhaps TRBD1 as D (5 bases). The CDR3 length is 13 residues. Trimming removed 2 bases at V and 6 bases at J, with 11 bases between. DNA of the CDR3: TGTGCCAGCAGTTTAAGTAGTAGGGGCGAGCAGTACGTC. It yields the protein CASSLSSRGEQYV.

Only a few counts were recorded for this clonotype. The chain's CDR3 is CSASGGNQETQYF. DNA of the CDR3: TGCAGTGCTAGCGGGGGGAACCAAGAGACCCAGTACTTC. V is TRBV20-1 and J is TRBJ2-5; TRBD2 matches at 7 bases. Germline assignment: CDR1 DFQATT and CDR2 SNEGSKA (reference sequence). The CDR3 length is 13 residues. The V gene end was trimmed by 3 bases and the J gene end by 0 bases; junction bases not matched to a gene: 1.

This clonotype is a singleton in its sample. The chain has TRBV12-3 or TRBV12-4 and TRBJ2-7, with D possibly being TRBD2 (5 bases). Deletions cut 6 bases from V and 3 bases from J, with 18 bases between. This CDR3 contains 15 residues. The CDR3 loop reads CASRFFLYGDYEQYF. The CDR3 DNA reads TGTGCCAGCAGGTTTTTTCTGTACGGGGACTACGAGCAGTACTTC.

V usage is TRBV7-2 and J usage is TRBJ2-7, with D possibly matching TRBD2 (6 bases). V shed 1 base and J shed 6 bases, with 13 bases lying between them. The CDR3 sequence is 14 residues long. CDR1 and CDR2 (germline): SGHTA, FQGNSA. The DNA of the CDR3 is TGTGCCAGCAGCTTAGTTGGGACTCCAGGCGAGCAGTACTTC. Residues: CASSLVGTPGEQYF.

This clonotype has just a few counts. This chain uses TRBV7-8 with TRBJ1-5; 7 bases line up with TRBD1. Germline V CDR1 and CDR2: SGHVS, FQNEAQ. The CDR3 length is 15 residues. V shed 4 bases, J shed 5 bases, and the junction held 8 bases outside the gene matches. The CDR3 sequence: CASSWVDREHQPQHF. DNA of the CDR3: TGTGCCAGCAGCTGGGTTGACAGGGAACATCAGCCCCAGCATTTT.

Here the CDR3 reads CASSDGTSGTDTQYF. CDR3 in DNA: TGTGCCAGCAGTGACGGGACTAGCGGCACAGATACGCAGTATTTT. The chain is built from TRBV6-4 and TRBJ2-3; TRBD2 matches at 10 bases. The CDR3 sequence is 15 residues long. The V gene end was trimmed by 2 bases and the J gene end by 1 base; junction bases not matched to a gene: 0. Germline-derived CDR1 and CDR2 are MRHNA and SNTAGT.

This clonotype appeared a few times. The chain combines TRBV4-3 with TRBJ2-7; 10 bases match TRBD2. V lost 3 bases to trimming and J lost 2 bases; unmatched junction nucleotides: 4. This CDR3 spans 15 amino acids. Germline values: CDR1 LGHNA, CDR2 YSLEER. Here the CDR3 reads CASSQASGGPYEQYF. The CDR3 DNA reads as TGCGCCAGCAGCCAGGCTAGCGGGGGACCCTACGAGCAGTACTTC.

For this clonotype: Germline is not matched at one junction end, which may reflect a read error. The rearrangement uses TRBV4-3 and TRBJ2-1; D is undetermined. The V gene's germline CDR1 is LGHNA and CDR2 YSLEER. The CDR3 sequence is 12 residues long. The CDR3 protein is CASSRSYHEQFF. CDR3 coding DNA: TGCGCCAGCAGCCGAAGCTACCATGAGCAGTTCTTC.